The clone carrying this T cell receptor beta chain occurred a few times. Its target is unknown. The junction and the germline gene differ at one end; a read error may be behind it. It was around 10 milliliters of peripheral blood that were drawn from each donor. The entry originates in a study of blood T cells in healthy people across ages. Study-wide points: The unknown donor CMV status may have confounded expanded clonotype changes. Per million T cells, TCR beta diversity dropped roughly linearly as age increased.

Then a second PCR, running roughly 7 to 11 cycles, was carried out with a sample-barcoded 5' primer and a J-beta primer mix. At least 2.5 million CDR3-containing paired-end reads were obtained per sample. One entry per CDR3 protein results from TCRdb running MiXCR on the 5' RACE reads. The sample consists of around 870,000 distinct CDR3 sequences, under 35% of them appearing once. The CDR3 contains 15 residues. The material sequenced was blood. The receptor comes from an elderly woman in good health. This chain joins TRBV12-3 or TRBV12-4 and TRBJ1-4; maybe TRBD1 (5 bases). CDR3 residues: CASSLAGRPNEKLFF. DNA for the CDR3: TGTGCCAGCAGTCTAGCGGGGCGCCCTAATGAAAAACTGTTTTTT.